Each of the 8 T cell receptor beta chains below was sequenced from the same sample in a study of blood T cell repertoires in COVID-19. The data were produced by immunoSEQ multiplex PCR, yet TCRdb's version contains in-frame clones alone and is incomplete. This table has some 200,000 clones, 88% appearing once. The sequencing sample was made of peripheral blood. These receptors were collected from a man aged 35 to 55 with active or convalescent COVID-19.

V usage is TRBV5-5 and J usage is TRBJ1-2; D might be TRBD1 (5 bases). The V end lost 4 bases, the J end lost 4 bases, and 11 bases lay between the germline ends. CDR1 and CDR2 (germline): SGHKS, YYEKEE (reference sequence). The CDR3 contains 13 residues. Here the CDR3 DNA reads TGTGCCAGCAGCCCTGGGGGGATCTATGGCTACACCTTC. This gives the protein CASSPGGIYGYTF.

The chain joins TRBV12-5 to TRBJ2-3, with 9 bases identical to TRBD2. CDR1 is LGHNT and CDR2 is FRNRAP in the germline V gene. The J segment lost 2 bases and the V segment lost 0 bases, leaving 6 bases of the junction unmatched. This CDR3 is built from 17 residues. This CDR3 reads CASGLVTSGLSTDTQYF. CDR3 bases: TGTGCTAGTGGTTTGGTTACTAGCGGGTTATCCACAGATACGCAGTATTTT.

The chain is built from TRBV3-1 (or the pseudogene TRBV3-2) and TRBJ1-1, with a possible D match to TRBD1 (6 bases). Germline CDR1 is LGHDT and CDR2 is YNNKEL (reference sequence). V was cut by 5 bases and J by 3 bases, with 13 bases left in between. CDR3 length: 14 residues. In nucleotides, the CDR3 is TGTGCCAGCAGCGCGAGGGGGTTAGACACTGAAGCTTTCTTT. This gives the protein CASSARGLDTEAFF.

This chain uses TRBV6-1 with TRBJ1-2, with D possibly being TRBD1 (6 bases). Germline lookup yields CDR1 MNHNS and CDR2 SASEGT. The CDR3 length is 15 residues. V shed 0 bases and J shed 8 bases, with 16 bases lying between them. CDR3 residues: CASSEALGQPEGYTF. DNA for the CDR3: TGTGCCAGCAGTGAAGCGCTGGGACAACCGGAGGGCTACACCTTC.

This chain joins TRBV19 and TRBJ1-3; no reliable D call. V was pared by 5 bases and J by 0 bases, with 11 bases between. The CDR3 is 15 amino acids. Per the germline V gene, CDR1 is LNHDA and CDR2 is SQIVND (reference sequence). CDR3 bases: TGTGCCAGTAGTCTCGGTGACTCCTCTGGAAACACCATATATTTT. It is translated as CASSLGDSSGNTIYF. The whole variable domain, filled in from reference TRBV19 and TRBJ1-3, reads DGGITQSPKYLFRKEGQNVTLSCEQNLNHDAMYWYRQDPGQGLRLIYYSQIVNDFQKGDIAEGYSVSREKKESFPLTVTSAQKNPTAFYLCASSLGDSSGNTIYFGEGSWLTVV.

The V and J genes are TRBV7-9 and TRBJ2-3, with D uncertain. The CDR3 is 14 residues long. CDR1 and CDR2 (germline): SEHNR, FQNEAQ (reference sequence). The V gene lost 1 base and the J gene lost 7 bases, with 12 bases spanning the gap. CDR3 protein: CASSLGPLENTQYF. CDR3 DNA sequence: TGTGCCAGCAGCTTAGGGCCCTTGGAGAATACGCAGTATTTT.

The V call is TRBV3-1 (or the pseudogene TRBV3-2), the J call TRBJ1-2, with unresolved D. The CDR3 has 11 amino acids. Germline V gene lookup returns CDR1 LGHDT and CDR2 YNNKEL (reference sequence). The germline V and J ends were trimmed by 5 bases and 5 bases, with 6 bases remaining between them. CDR3 amino acids: CASSSSYGYTF. Here the CDR3 DNA reads TGTGCCAGCAGCTCTTCTTATGGCTACACCTTC.

CDR3 nucleotide sequence: TGTGCCACCAGTGAACCAGGGGGCGTGGAGCTGTTTTTT. This encodes CATSEPGGVELFF. This sequence joins TRBV24-1 and TRBJ2-2; TRBD1 agrees at 8 bases. The CDR3 extends over 13 amino acids. Germline V gene sequence: CDR1 KGHDR, CDR2 SFDVKD. Losses at the gene ends were 4 bases for V and 10 bases for J; bases not matched to a gene: 4.